This T cell receptor (beta chain) was identified during a study of shared clonotypes between healthy human individuals. Germline loops: CDR1 SGHRS, CDR2 YFSETQ. The CDR3 totals 13 residues. V was pared by 5 bases and J by 8 bases, with 7 bases of the junction left unmatched. Original methodology: As immunoSEQ supplied junction-only sequences (without quality scores), filtering differed. Sequencing was performed with immunoSEQ multiplex PCR; in TCRdb, only in-frame clones are kept and a portion is missing. That table gives V, J and clone size, and the DNA gave D and trimming. This repertoire shows more than 450,000 clones, roughly 78% found once; its top ten account for 10% to 15%.

The J gene is TRBJ2-1, the V gene TRBV5-1, with 7 bases aligning to TRBD2. Sequencing used PBMCs. The sequence was collected from a middle-aged woman in good health. Some clones in this sample may be carry-over from other donors' samples. CDR3 sequence: CASRPGGGDEQFF. In nucleotides, the CDR3 is TGCGCCAGCAGACCGGGAGGCGGGGATGAGCAGTTCTTC.